A selection of T cell receptor beta chains follows, all from one sample in a study of blood T cell repertoires in COVID-19. TCRdb's copy holds only in-frame clones and misses some; the assay was immunoSEQ multiplex PCR. The sample holds some 340,000 clones, around 86% seen once. Sequenced: PBMCs or T cells enriched from blood (not recorded which). The receptors originated from a woman between 50 and 59 years old who had recovered from COVID-19. Each CDR3 is given with its conserved first and last residue. Fields, in order: V gene, D gene, clone size, J gene, CDR3 DNA, CDR3 protein. A D gene is named only where the DNA matches it firmly. Clone size is stated in some rows and not others, as once, few, many or a class when expanded.

TRBV30	TRBD1	NA	TRBJ1-2	TGTGCCTGGCTTCCGGACAGGTGGTATGGCTACACCTTC	CAWLPDRWYGYTF
TRBV20-1	TRBD2	NA	TRBJ2-1	TGCATGATAGCGGGGACCGGTGAGCAGTTCTTC	CMIAGTGEQFF
TRBV29-1	NA	NA	TRBJ2-2	TGCAGCGTTCCGGGACTCCTGAACACCGGGGAGCTGTTTTTT	CSVPGLLNTGELFF
TRBV6-2/TRBV6-3	NA	NA	TRBJ2-7	TGTGCCAGCAGTACCCAGAACTACGAGCAGTACTTC	CASSTQNYEQYF
TRBV5-4	TRBD2	NA	TRBJ2-1	TGTGCCATTCCCCTGAGGCGGGAGGGAAACAATGAGCAGTTCTTC	CAIPLRREGNNEQFF
TRBV15	NA	NA	TRBJ1-1	TGTGCCACCGGGAATGGGGCTTGGACTGAAGCTTTCTTT	CATGNGAWTEAFF
TRBV9	TRBD1	NA	TRBJ1-1	TGTGCCAGCAGCGTAGCAGGGGGCCACACTGAAGCTTTCTTT	CASSVAGGHTEAFF
TRBV12-5	TRBD2	NA	TRBJ2-1	TGTGCTAGTGGTTTGGCTAAAACTAGCGCTTCCTACAATGAGCAGTTCTTC	CASGLAKTSASYNEQFF
TRBV5-5	NA	NA	TRBJ2-1	TGTGCCAGCAGCTTGGCCGGACAGACTTTGTTCTTC	CASSLAGQTLFF
TRBV3-1/TRBV3-2	TRBD1	NA	TRBJ1-2	TGTGCCAGCAGCCAAGGCGAGGGGGCCTATGGCTACACCTTC	CASSQGEGAYGYTF
TRBV29-1	TRBD1	NA	TRBJ1-2	TGCAGCGTTAGACGAGGGACAGGGTCCACCTATGGCTACACCTTC	CSVRRGTGSTYGYTF
TRBV19	NA	once	TRBJ2-1	TGTGCCAGTAGTATACAGCGTACCAGCTCCTACAATGAGCAGTTCTTC	CASSIQRTSSYNEQFF
TRBV5-1	NA	NA	TRBJ2-7	TGCGCCAGCAGCTTGGATATAGGGAGCTACGAGCAGTACTTC	CASSLDIGSYEQYF
TRBV5-1	NA	NA	TRBJ1-1	TGCGCCAGCAGCTTGTACGGGGGGAATACTGAAGCTTTCTTT	CASSLYGGNTEAFF
TRBV4-1	TRBD1	NA	TRBJ1-4	TGCGCCAGCAGCCAAGACGGAACAGGGGCCGAAAAACTGTTTTTT	CASSQDGTGAEKLFF
TRBV29-1	TRBD2	once	TRBJ2-7	TGCAGCGTTGCTGCTAGCGGGGGGCATGCCGAGCAGTACTTC	CSVAASGGHAEQYF
TRBV7-6	NA	few	TRBJ1-2	TGTGCCAGCAGCGGGGGACTGACTAGCTATGGCTACACCTTC	CASSGGLTSYGYTF
TRBV15	TRBD1	NA	TRBJ2-7	TGTGCCACCAGCGGGGGACAGGTCTCCTACGAGCAGTACTTC	CATSGGQVSYEQYF
TRBV15	NA	NA	TRBJ1-5	TGTGCCACCAGCAGAGAACGGGTAAATCAGCCCCAGCATTTT	CATSRERVNQPQHF
TRBV7-2	NA	NA	TRBJ2-5	TGTGCCAGCAGCTTCTCGGCAGGGCAAGAGACCCAGTACTTC	CASSFSAGQETQYF
TRBV6-2/TRBV6-3	NA	NA	TRBJ1-1	TGTGCCAGCAGTTACTTCCGGGGGTCGGTGAACACTGAAGCTTTCTTT	CASSYFRGSVNTEAFF